This TCR beta chain is from a study of OX40 agonist ivuxolimab in advanced cancers. Study-wide results and limits: The CD4+ and CD8+ T cells in the blood had expanded clonally by week 6 at 0.1 to 3.0 mg/kg.

Concerning this clone itself: Antigen specificity is unknown.

Measured with immunoSEQ multiplex PCR; TCRdb has only the in-frame clones, and not every one. The sample carries some 85,000 clones, roughly nine tenths recorded once. This CDR3 is 13 amino acids long. Germline V lookup: CDR1 ENHRY, CDR2 SYGVKD. The ends were cut back, 11 bases at V and 1 base at J, with 14 bases in the middle. Blood was sampled at baseline, cycle 4 day 1, and cycle 7 day 1. The sample was CD4+ or CD8+ T cells sorted from blood, taken in a trial of the OX40 agonist ivuxolimab. V is TRBV10-3 and J is TRBJ1-1; D is possibly TRBD1 (5 bases). The TCR comes from an adult with an advanced solid tumor such as melanoma, head and neck, liver or kidney cancer. The CDR3 DNA reads as TGTGCCTCCCGGGGGGTTGGGAACACTGAAGCTTTCTTT. Protein sequence: CASRGVGNTEAFF.